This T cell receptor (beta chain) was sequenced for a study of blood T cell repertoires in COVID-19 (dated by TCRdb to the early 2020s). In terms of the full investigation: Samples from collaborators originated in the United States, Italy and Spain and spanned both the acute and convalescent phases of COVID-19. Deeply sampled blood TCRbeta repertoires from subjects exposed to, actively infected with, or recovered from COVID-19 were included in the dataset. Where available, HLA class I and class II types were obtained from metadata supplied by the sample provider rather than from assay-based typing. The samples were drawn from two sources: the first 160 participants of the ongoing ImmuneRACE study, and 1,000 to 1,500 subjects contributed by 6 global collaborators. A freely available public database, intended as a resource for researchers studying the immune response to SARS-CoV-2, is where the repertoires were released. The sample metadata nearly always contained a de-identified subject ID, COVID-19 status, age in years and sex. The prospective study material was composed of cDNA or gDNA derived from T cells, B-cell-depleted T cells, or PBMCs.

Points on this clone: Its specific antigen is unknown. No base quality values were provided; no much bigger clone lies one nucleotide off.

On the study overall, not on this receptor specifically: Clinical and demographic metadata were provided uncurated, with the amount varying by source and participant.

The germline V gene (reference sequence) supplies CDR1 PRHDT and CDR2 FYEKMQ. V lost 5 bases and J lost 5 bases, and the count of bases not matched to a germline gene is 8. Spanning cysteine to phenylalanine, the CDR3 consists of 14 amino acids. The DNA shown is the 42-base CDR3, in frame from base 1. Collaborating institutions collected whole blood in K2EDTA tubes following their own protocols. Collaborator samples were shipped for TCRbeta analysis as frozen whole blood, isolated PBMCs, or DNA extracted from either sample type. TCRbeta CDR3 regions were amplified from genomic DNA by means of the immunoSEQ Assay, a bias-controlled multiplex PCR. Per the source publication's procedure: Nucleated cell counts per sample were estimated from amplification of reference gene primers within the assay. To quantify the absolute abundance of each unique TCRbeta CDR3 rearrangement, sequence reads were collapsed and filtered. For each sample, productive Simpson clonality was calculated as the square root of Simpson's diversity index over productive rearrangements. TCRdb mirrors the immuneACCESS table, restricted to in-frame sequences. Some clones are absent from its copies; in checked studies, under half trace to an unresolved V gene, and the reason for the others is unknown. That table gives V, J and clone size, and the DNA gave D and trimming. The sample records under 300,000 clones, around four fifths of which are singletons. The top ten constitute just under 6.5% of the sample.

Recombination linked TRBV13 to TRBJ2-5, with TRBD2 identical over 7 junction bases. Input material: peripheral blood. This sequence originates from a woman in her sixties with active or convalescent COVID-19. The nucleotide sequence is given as TGTGCCAGCAGCCCTGTTGGGGGAGGGGAGACCCAGTACTTC. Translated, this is CASSPVGGGETQYF. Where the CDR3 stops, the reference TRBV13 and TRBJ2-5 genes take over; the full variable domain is AAGVIQSPRHLIKEKRETATLKCYPIPRHDTVYWYQQGPGQDPQFLISFYEKMQSDKGSIPDRFSAQQFSDYHSELNMSSLELGDSALYFCASSPVGGGETQYFGPGTRLLVL.